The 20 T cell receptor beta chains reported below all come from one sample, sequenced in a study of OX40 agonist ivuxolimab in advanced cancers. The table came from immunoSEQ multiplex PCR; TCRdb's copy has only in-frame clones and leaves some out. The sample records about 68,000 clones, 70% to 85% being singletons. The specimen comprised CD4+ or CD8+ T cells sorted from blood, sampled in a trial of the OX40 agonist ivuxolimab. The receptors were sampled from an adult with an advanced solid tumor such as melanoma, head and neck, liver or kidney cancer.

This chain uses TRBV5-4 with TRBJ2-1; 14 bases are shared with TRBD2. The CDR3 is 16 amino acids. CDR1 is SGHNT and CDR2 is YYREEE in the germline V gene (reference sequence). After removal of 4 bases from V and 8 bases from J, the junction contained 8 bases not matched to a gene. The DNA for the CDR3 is TGTGCCAGCAGCCAAGCAGGGACTAGCGGGAGTCATGAGCAGTTCTTC. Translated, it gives CASSQAGTSGSHEQFF.

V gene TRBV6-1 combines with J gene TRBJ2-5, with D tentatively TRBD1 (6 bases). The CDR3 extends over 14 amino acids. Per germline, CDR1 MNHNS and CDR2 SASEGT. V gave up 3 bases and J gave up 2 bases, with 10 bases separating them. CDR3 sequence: CASSDRDKQETQYF. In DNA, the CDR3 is TGTGCCAGCAGTGACCGGGACAAGCAAGAGACCCAGTACTTC.

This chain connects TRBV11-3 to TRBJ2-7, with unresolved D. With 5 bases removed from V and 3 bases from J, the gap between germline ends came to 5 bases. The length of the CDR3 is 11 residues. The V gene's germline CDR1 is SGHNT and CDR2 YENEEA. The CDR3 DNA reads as TGTGCCAGCAGCCTCTACTACGAGCAGTACTTC. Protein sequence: CASSLYYEQYF.

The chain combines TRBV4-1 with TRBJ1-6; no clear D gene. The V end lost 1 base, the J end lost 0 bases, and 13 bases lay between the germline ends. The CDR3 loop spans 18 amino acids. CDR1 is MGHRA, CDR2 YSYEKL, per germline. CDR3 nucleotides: TGCGCCAGCAGCCAAGTATGGATCCTTCCCTCCTATAATTCACCCCTCCACTTT. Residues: CASSQVWILPSYNSPLHF.

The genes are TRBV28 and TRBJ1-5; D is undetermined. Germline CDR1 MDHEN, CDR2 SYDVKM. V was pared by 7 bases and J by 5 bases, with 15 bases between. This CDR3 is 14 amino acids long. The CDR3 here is CASTFILKDQPQHF. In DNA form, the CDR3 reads TGTGCCAGCACCTTCATACTTAAAGATCAGCCCCAGCATTTT. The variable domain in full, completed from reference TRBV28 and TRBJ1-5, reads DVKVTQSSRYLVKRTGEKVFLECVQDMDHENMFWYRQDPGLGLRLIYFSYDVKMKEKGDIPEGYSVSREKKERFSLILESASTNQTSMYLCASTFILKDQPQHFGDGTRLSIL.

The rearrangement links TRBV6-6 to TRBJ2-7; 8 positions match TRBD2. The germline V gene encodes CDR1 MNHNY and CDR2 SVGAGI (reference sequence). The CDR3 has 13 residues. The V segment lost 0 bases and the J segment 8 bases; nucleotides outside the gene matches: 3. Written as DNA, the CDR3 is TGTGCCAGCAGTTACTCCCCGGGGGGGCAGCAGTACTTC. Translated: CASSYSPGGQQYF.

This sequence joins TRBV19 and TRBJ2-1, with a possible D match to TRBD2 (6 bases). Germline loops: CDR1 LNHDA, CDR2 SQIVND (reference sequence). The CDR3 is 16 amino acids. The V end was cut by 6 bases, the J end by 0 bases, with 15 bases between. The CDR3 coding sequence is TGTGCCAGTAGGGGCATCGCGGGGAGCTCCTACAATGAGCAGTTCTTC. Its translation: CASRGIAGSSYNEQFF.

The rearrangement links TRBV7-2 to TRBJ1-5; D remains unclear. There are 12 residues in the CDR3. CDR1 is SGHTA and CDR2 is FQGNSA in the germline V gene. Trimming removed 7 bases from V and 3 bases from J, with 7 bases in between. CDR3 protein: CASNVPNQPQHF. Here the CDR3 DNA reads TGTGCCAGCAACGTTCCCAATCAGCCCCAGCATTTT.

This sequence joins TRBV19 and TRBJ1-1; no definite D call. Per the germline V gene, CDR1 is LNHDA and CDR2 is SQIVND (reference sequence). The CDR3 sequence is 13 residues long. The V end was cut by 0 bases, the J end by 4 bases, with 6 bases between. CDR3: CASSIEEGTEAFF. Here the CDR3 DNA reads TGTGCCAGTAGTATAGAGGAAGGCACTGAAGCTTTCTTT.

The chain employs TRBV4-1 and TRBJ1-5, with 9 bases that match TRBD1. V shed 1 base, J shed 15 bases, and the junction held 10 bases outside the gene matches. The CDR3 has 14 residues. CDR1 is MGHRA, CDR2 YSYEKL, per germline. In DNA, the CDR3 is TGCGCCAGCAGCCAAGGACAGGGGGGTCTGGAAAGGCATTTT. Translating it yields CASSQGQGGLERHF.

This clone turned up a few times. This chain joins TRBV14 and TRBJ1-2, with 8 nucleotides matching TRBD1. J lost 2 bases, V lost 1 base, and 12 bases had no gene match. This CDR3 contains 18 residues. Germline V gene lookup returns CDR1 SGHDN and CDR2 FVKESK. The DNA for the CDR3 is TGTGCCAGCAGCCAAGGAAGACAGGGGCCCTCATCAAACTATGGCTACACCTTC. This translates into CASSQGRQGPSSNYGYTF.

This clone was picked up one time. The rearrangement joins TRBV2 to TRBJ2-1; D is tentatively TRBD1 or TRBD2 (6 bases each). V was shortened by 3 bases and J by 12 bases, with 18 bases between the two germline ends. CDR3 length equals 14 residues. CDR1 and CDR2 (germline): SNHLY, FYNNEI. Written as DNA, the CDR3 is TGTGCCAGCAGTGATTCAGGAGGGGGAGCTTGGCAGTTCTTC. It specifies CASSDSGGGAWQFF.

The CDR3 DNA sequence: TGTGCCAGCAGTGAAGTGATGGACGGGTTCTACGAGCAGTACTTC. It yields the protein CASSEVMDGFYEQYF. The chain is built from TRBV6-1 and TRBJ2-7; D not resolved. CDR1 MNHNS and CDR2 SASEGT come from the germline V gene. Trimming left V 1 base short and J 3 bases short, with 13 bases between. This CDR3 comprises 15 residues.

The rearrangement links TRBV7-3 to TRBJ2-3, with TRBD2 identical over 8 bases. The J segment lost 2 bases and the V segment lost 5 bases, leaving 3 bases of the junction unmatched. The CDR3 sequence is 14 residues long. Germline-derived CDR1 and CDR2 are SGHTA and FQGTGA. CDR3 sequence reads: CASSLGLATDTQYF. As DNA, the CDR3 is TGTGCCAGCAGCCTAGGACTAGCCACAGATACGCAGTATTTT.

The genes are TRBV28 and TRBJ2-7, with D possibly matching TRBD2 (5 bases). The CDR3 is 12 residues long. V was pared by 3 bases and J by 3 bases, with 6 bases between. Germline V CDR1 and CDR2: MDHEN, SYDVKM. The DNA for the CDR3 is TGTGCCAGCAGTTTCGGGAACTACGAGCAGTACTTC. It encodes CASSFGNYEQYF.

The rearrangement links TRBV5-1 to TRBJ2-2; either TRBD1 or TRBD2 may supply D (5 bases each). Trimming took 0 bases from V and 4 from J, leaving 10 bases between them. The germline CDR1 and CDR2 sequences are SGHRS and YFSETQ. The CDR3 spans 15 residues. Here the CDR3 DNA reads TGCGCCAGCAGCTTGGTAGGGGCGGGCACCGGGGAGCTGTTTTTT. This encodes CASSLVGAGTGELFF.

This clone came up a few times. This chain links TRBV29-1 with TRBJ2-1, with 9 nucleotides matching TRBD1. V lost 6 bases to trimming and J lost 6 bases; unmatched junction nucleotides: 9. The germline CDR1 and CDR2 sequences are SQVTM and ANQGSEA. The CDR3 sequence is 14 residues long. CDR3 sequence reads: CSVGTGGSGNEQFF. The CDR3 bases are TGCAGCGTCGGCACAGGGGGCAGTGGCAATGAGCAGTTCTTC.

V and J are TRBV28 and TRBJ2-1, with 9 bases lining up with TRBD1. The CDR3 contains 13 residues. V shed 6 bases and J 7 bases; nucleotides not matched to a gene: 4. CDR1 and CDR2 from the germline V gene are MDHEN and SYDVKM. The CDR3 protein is CASRGTGRNEQFF. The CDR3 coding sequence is TGTGCCAGCAGGGGGACAGGGAGGAATGAGCAGTTCTTC.

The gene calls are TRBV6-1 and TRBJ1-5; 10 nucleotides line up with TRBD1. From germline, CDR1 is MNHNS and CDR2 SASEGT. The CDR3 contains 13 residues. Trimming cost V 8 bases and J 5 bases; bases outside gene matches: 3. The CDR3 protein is CASDRGLYQPQHF. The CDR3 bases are TGTGCCAGCGACAGGGGGCTATATCAGCCCCAGCATTTT.

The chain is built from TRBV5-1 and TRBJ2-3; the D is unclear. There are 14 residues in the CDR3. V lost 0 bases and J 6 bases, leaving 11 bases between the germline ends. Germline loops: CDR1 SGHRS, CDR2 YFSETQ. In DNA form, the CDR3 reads TGCGCCAGCAGCTTGGCCAGTCTGTCGGATACGCAGTATTTT. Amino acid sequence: CASSLASLSDTQYF.